The source of this T cell receptor (beta chain) is a study of T cell responses to AZD1222 COVID-19 vaccine. This CDR3 contains 18 residues. Germline V gene data show CDR1 as SGHTA and CDR2 as FQGNSA. Trimming at V came to 4 bases and at J to 1 base, leaving 14 bases not matched to a gene. This clone showed up just a few times. The protocol was immunoSEQ multiplex PCR, while the TCRdb copy is restricted to in-frame clones and leaves out a portion. The sample shows around 140,000 clones, roughly 91% of them seen only once. This TCR derives from an adult in good health. The rearrangement uses TRBV7-2 and TRBJ2-5, with 8 bases aligning to TRBD2. Sequenced here: peripheral blood, sampled on day 0 of AZD1222 vaccination. CDR3 bases: TGTGCCAGCAGCTCCGATCGGCCACTAGCGGACCGCCAAGAGACCCAGTACTTC. Translation gives CASSSDRPLADRQETQYF.